This TCR beta chain stems from a study of cytomegalovirus exposure and HLA in healthy donors. Primers included in the PCR were 60 Vbeta and 13 Jbeta primers. Authors' methods: Later analysis identified some 80 million unique TCR beta chains, approximately 11 million shared. Sequencing was performed with immunoSEQ multiplex PCR; in TCRdb, only in-frame clones are kept and a portion is missing. V and J calls and clone size follow that table, whereas D and trimming were derived from the DNA. The sample gives some 120,000 clones, about 66% of which show up once; about 1.5% is in the top ten. Germline lookup yields CDR1 SGHAT and CDR2 FQNNGV. V shed 0 bases, J shed 5 bases, and the junction held 7 bases outside the gene matches. CDR3 size: 16 residues.

Material for sequencing was PBMCs. The chain has TRBV11-2 and TRBJ2-5, with TRBD2 matching over 9 bases. This TCR was recovered from a man aged 25-45 years in good health and CMV-seropositive. The CDR3 nucleotides are TGTGCCAGCAGCTTAGATCTCCTAGCGGGAACCGAGACCCAGTACTTC. It encodes CASSLDLLAGTETQYF.